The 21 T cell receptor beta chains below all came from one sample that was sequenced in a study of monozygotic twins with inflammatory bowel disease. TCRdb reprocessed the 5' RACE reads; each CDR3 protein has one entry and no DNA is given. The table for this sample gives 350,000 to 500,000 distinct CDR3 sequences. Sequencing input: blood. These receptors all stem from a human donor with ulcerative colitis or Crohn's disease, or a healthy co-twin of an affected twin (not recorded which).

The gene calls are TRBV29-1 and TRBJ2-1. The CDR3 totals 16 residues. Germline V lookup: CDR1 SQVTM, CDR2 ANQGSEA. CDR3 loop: CSVEEGLGSSYNEQFF.

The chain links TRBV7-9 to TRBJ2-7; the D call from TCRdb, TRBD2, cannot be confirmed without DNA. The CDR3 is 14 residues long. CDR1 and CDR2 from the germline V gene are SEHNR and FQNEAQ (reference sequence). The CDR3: CASSLAGLSYEQYF.

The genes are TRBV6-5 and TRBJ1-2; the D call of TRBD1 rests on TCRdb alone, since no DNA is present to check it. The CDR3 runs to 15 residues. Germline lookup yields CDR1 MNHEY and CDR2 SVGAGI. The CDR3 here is CASSYNVGTGNGYTF.

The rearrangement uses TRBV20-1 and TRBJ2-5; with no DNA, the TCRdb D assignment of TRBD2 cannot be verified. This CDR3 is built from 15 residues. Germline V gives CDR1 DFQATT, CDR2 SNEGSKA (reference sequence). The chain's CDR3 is CSAMPSGSIQETQYF.

This CDR3 is CASSSSHKNEQFF. This sequence joins TRBV7-2 and TRBJ2-1. The CDR3 is 13 residues long. Per germline, CDR1 SGHTA and CDR2 FQGNSA.

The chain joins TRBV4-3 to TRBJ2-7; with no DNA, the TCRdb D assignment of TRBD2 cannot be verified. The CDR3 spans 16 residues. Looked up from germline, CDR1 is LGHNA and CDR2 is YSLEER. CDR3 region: CASSQDLASGSGEQYF.

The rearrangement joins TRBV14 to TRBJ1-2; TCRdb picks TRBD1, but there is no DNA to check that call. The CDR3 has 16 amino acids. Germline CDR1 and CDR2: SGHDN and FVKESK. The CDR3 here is CASSHRRTGGNYGYTF. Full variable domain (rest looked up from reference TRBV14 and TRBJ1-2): EAGVTQFPSHSVIEKGQTVTLRCDPISGHDNLYWYRRVMGKEIKFLLHFVKESKQDESGMPNNRFLAERTGGTYSTLKVQPAELEDSGVYFCASSHRRTGGNYGYTFGSGTRLTVV.

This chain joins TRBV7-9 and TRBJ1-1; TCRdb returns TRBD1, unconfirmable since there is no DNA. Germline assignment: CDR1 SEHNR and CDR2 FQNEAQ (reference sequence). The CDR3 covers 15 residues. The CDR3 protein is CASSYSPSDSSEAFF. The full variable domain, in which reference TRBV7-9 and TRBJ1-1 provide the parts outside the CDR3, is DTGVSQNPRHKITKRGQNVTFRCDPISEHNRLYWYRQTLGQGPEFLTYFQNEAQLEKSRLLSDRFSAERPKGSFSTLEIQRTEQGDSAMYLCASSYSPSDSSEAFFGQGTRLTVV.

This CDR3 is CASIYGQGSPYNEQFF. The V gene is TRBV5-5, the J gene TRBJ2-1; TCRdb outputs TRBD2, but without DNA this stays unchecked. The CDR3 consists of 16 residues. Germline loops: CDR1 SGHKS, CDR2 YYEKEE (reference sequence).

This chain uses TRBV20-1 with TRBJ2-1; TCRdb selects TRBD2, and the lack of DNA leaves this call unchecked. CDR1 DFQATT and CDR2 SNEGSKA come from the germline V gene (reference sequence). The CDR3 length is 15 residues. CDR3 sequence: CSARDRRGARNEQFF.

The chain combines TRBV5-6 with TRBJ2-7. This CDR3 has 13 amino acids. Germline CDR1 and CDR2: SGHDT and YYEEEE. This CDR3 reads CASSFGRAYEQYF.

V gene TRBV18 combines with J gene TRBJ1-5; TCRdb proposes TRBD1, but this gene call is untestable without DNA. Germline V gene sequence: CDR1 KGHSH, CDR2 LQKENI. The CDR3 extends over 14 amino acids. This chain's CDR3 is CASSRDATGQPQHF. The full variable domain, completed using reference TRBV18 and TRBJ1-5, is NAGVMQNPRHLVRRRGQEARLRCSPMKGHSHVYWYRQLPEEGLKFMVYLQKENIIDESGMPKERFSAEFPKEGPSILRIQQVVRGDSAAYFCASSRDATGQPQHFGDGTRLSIL.

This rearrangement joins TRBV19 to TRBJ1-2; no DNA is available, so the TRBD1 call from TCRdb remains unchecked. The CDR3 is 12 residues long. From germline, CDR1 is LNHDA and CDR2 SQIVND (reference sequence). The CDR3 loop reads CASIGTFDGYTF.

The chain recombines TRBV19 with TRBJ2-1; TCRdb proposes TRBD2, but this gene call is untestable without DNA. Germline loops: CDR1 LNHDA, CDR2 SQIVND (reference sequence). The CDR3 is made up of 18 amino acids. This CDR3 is CASSAFFPGLAGYNEQFF.

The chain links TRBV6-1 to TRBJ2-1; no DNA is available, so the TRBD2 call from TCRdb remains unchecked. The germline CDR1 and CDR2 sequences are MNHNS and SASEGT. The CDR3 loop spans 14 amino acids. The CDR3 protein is CASRMTSVGNEQFF.

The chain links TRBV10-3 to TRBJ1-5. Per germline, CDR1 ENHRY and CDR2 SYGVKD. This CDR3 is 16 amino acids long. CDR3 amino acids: CAISGNGPPSNQPQHF.

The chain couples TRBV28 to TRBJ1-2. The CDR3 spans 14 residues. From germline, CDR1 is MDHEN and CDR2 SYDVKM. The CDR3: CASSPDEINYGYTF.

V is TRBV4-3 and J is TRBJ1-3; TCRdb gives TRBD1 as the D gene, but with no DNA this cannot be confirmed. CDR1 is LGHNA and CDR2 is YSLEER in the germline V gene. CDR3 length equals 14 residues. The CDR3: CASSQTGGLDTIYF.

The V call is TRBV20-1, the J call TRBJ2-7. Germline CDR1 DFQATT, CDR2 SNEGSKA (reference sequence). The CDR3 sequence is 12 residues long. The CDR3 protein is CSASDRSYEQYF.

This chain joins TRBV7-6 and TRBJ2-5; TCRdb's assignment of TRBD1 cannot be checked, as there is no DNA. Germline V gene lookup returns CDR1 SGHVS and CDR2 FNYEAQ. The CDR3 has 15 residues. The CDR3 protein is CASTQFWGAKETQYF.

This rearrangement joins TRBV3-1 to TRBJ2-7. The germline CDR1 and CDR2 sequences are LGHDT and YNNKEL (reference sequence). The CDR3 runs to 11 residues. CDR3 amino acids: CASSQRYEQYF.